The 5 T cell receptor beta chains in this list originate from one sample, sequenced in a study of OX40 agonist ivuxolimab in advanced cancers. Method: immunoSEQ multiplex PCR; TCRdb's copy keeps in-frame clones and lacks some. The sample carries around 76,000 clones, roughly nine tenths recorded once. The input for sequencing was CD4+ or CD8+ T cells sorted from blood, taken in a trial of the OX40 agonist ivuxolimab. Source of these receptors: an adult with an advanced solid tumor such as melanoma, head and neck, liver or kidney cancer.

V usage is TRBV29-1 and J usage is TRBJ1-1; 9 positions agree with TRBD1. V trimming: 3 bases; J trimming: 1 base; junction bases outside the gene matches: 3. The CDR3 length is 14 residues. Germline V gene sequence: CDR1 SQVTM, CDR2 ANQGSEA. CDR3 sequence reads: CSVDPTGGNTEAFF. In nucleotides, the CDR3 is TGCAGCGTTGACCCGACAGGGGGGAACACTGAAGCTTTCTTT. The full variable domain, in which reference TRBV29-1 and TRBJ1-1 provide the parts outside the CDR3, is SAVISQKPSRDICQRGTSLTIQCQVDSQVTMMFWYRQQPGQSLTLIATANQGSEATYESGFVIDKFPISRPNLTFSTLTVSNMSPEDSSIYLCSVDPTGGNTEAFFGQGTRLTVV.

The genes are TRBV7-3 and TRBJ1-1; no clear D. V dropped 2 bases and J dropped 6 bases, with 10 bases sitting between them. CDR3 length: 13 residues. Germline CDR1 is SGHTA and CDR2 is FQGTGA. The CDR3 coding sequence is TGTGCCAGCAGCTTAGACTTAAGGTCTGAAGCTTTCTTT. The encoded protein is CASSLDLRSEAFF.

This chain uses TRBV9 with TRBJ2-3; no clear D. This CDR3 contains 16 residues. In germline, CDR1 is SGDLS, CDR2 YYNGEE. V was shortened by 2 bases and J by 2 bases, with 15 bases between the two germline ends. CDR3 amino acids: CASSVLDKGITDTQYF. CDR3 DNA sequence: TGTGCCAGCAGCGTCCTAGATAAGGGAATCACAGATACGCAGTATTTT.

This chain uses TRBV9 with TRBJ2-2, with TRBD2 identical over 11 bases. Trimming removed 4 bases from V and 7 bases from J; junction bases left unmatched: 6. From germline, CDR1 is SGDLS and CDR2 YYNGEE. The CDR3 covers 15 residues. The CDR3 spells CASSSRLAGNGELFF. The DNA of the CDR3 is TGTGCCAGCAGCTCCCGACTAGCGGGAAACGGGGAGCTGTTTTTT. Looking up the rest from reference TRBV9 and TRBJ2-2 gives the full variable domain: DSGVTQTPKHLITATGQRVTLRCSPRSGDLSVYWYQQSLDQGLQFLIQYYNGEERAKGNILERFSAQQFPDLHSELNLSSLELGDSALYFCASSSRLAGNGELFFGEGSRLTVL.

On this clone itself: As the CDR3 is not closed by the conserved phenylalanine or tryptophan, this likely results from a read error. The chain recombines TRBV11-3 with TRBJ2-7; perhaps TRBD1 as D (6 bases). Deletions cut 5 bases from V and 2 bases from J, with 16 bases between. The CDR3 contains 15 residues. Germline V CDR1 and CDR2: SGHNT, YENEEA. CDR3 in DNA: TGTGCCAGCAGCCAGAGGGCAGGGGTCGCCTACGAGCAGTACCTC. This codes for CASSQRAGVAYEQYL.